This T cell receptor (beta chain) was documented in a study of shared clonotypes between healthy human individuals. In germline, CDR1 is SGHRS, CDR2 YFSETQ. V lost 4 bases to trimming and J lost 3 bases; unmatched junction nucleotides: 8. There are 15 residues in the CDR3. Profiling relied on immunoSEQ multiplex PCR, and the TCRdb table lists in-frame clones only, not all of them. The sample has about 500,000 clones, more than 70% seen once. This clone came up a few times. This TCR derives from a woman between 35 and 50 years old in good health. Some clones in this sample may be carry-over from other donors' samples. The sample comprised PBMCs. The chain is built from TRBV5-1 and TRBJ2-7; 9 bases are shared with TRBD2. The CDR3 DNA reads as TGCGCCAGCAGCCTTAGCGGGAGTACCAACTACGAGCAGTACTTC. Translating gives CASSLSGSTNYEQYF.